These T cell receptor beta chains were read from a single sample in a study of cytomegalovirus exposure and HLA in healthy donors. Only in-frame clones appear in the TCRdb table, and some are missing; sequencing was by immunoSEQ multiplex PCR. The data hold around 140,000 clones, with roughly 79% observed a single time. Specimen: PBMCs. The source is a man aged 25 to 45 in good health and CMV-seropositive. The CDR3 runs from the conserved cysteine through the conserved F or W. The order of the fields is V gene, clone size, J gene, D gene, CDR3 DNA, CDR3 protein. D genes are given only for firm matches. The listing skips clone size in some rows; elsewhere it reads once, few, many or a size class.

V gene: TRBV11-1; clone size: NA; J gene: TRBJ2-3; D gene: TRBD2; CDR3 DNA: TGTGCCAGCAGCTTAGGGCGGGAGGGCCAAAATACGCAGTATTTT; CDR3 protein: CASSLGREGQNTQYF
V gene: TRBV21-1; clone size: NA; J gene: TRBJ2-1; D gene: NA; CDR3 DNA: TGTGCCAGCAGCAAAGGTTGGGGACTAGTGGCTTCACAAAGATTCTACAATGAGCAGTTCTTC; CDR3 protein: CASSKGWGLVASQRFYNEQFF
V gene: TRBV6-5; clone size: NA; J gene: TRBJ1-1; D gene: NA; CDR3 DNA: TGTGCCAGCAGCCCTCCCTTGAACACTGAAGCTTTCTTT; CDR3 protein: CASSPPLNTEAFF
V gene: TRBV11-3; clone size: NA; J gene: TRBJ1-3; D gene: NA; CDR3 DNA: TGTGCCAGCAGCTTAAACCCAGGGGCTGGAAACACCATATATTTT; CDR3 protein: CASSLNPGAGNTIYF
V gene: TRBV19; clone size: few; J gene: TRBJ2-1; D gene: NA; CDR3 DNA: TGTGCCAGTAGTTTCGGTAATGAGCAGTTCTTC; CDR3 protein: CASSFGNEQFF
V gene: TRBV11-2; clone size: NA; J gene: TRBJ2-5; D gene: NA; CDR3 DNA: TGTGCCAGCAGCGAATCGGGGATCGGAGAGACCCAGTACTTC; CDR3 protein: CASSESGIGETQYF
V gene: TRBV9; clone size: NA; J gene: TRBJ1-1; D gene: TRBD1; CDR3 DNA: TGTGCCAGCAGCAATGACAGGGGATGGGGCACTGAAGCTTTCTTT; CDR3 protein: CASSNDRGWGTEAFF
V gene: TRBV7-8; clone size: NA; J gene: TRBJ2-3; D gene: TRBD2; CDR3 DNA: TGTGCCAGCAGCTTAGCGGAAGCAGCGGGGACAGATACGCAGTATTTT; CDR3 protein: CASSLAEAAGTDTQYF
V gene: TRBV7-3; clone size: NA; J gene: TRBJ1-4; D gene: TRBD1; CDR3 DNA: TGTGCCAGCAGCCAGGGGGCAGGGGAAAAACTGTTTTTT; CDR3 protein: CASSQGAGEKLFF
V gene: TRBV2; clone size: NA; J gene: TRBJ2-7; D gene: TRBD2; CDR3 DNA: TGTGCCAGCAGTGATAGGCTAGCGGGAGGGCCCTCCTACGAGCAGTACTTC; CDR3 protein: CASSDRLAGGPSYEQYF
V gene: TRBV7-8; clone size: few; J gene: TRBJ2-7; D gene: NA; CDR3 DNA: TGTGCCAGCAGCTTAATCCAGGCTGACGAGCAGTACTTC; CDR3 protein: CASSLIQADEQYF
V gene: TRBV6-5; clone size: NA; J gene: TRBJ2-1; D gene: TRBD2; CDR3 DNA: TGTGCCAGCAGTCCGGGGGGGAATGAGCAGTTCTTC; CDR3 protein: CASSPGGNEQFF
V gene: TRBV5-6; clone size: NA; J gene: TRBJ2-7; D gene: NA; CDR3 DNA: TGTGCCAGCAGCGACGACATAACCTACGAGCAGTACTTC; CDR3 protein: CASSDDITYEQYF
V gene: TRBV7-2; clone size: once; J gene: TRBJ2-5; D gene: TRBD2; CDR3 DNA: TGTGCCAGCAGCCTGGGACTAGCGGGAGAGACCCAGTACTTC; CDR3 protein: CASSLGLAGETQYF
V gene: TRBV7-9; clone size: NA; J gene: TRBJ1-2; D gene: NA; CDR3 DNA: TGTGCCAGCAGCTTAGGGGGGGTGAGAAACTATGGCTACACCTTC; CDR3 protein: CASSLGGVRNYGYTF
V gene: TRBV28; clone size: NA; J gene: TRBJ1-2; D gene: NA; CDR3 DNA: TGTGCCAGCAGTTTAGGCAGGGGTGGCTACACCTTC; CDR3 protein: CASSLGRGGYTF
V gene: TRBV18; clone size: few; J gene: TRBJ2-7; D gene: TRBD2; CDR3 DNA: TGTGCCAGCTCATCCAGGAGTAGCGGGGTCTACGAGCAGTACTTC; CDR3 protein: CASSSRSSGVYEQYF
V gene: TRBV10-1; clone size: once; J gene: TRBJ2-7; D gene: NA; CDR3 DNA: TGCGCCAGCAGTGAGAGTGGTTGTAGAGGCGAGCAGTACTTC; CDR3 protein: CASSESGCRGEQYF
V gene: TRBV5-1; clone size: NA; J gene: TRBJ1-1; D gene: TRBD1; CDR3 DNA: TGCGCCAGCAGCCTATTAGGGACAGACAACACTGAAGCTTTCTTT; CDR3 protein: CASSLLGTDNTEAFF
V gene: TRBV2; clone size: once; J gene: TRBJ2-3; D gene: NA; CDR3 DNA: TGTGCCAGCAGGCCCTCAGGGGGGGATACGCAGTATTTT; CDR3 protein: CASRPSGGDTQYF
V gene: TRBV2; clone size: NA; J gene: TRBJ2-2; D gene: NA; CDR3 DNA: TGTGCCAGCAGACGGGCGAACACCGGGGAGCTGTTTTTT; CDR3 protein: CASRRANTGELFF
V gene: TRBV4-1; clone size: NA; J gene: TRBJ2-1; D gene: TRBD2; CDR3 DNA: TGCGCCAGCAGCCAAGATAGCGCGGGAGGAGTAGGTTCCTACAATGAGCAGTTCTTC; CDR3 protein: CASSQDSAGGVGSYNEQFF
V gene: TRBV18; clone size: once; J gene: TRBJ1-5; D gene: TRBD1; CDR3 DNA: TGTGCCAGCTCACCTGGGACAGGGGACGACAATCAGCCCCAGCATTTT; CDR3 protein: CASSPGTGDDNQPQHF
V gene: TRBV28; clone size: NA; J gene: TRBJ1-2; D gene: NA; CDR3 DNA: TGTGCCAGCAGCCCGCCGACCGGGTTCTACACCTTC; CDR3 protein: CASSPPTGFYTF
V gene: TRBV7-6; clone size: NA; J gene: TRBJ2-3; D gene: NA; CDR3 DNA: TGTGCCAGCAGCTTAGCAGGGGCAGATACGCAGTATTTT; CDR3 protein: CASSLAGADTQYF
V gene: TRBV7-3; clone size: once; J gene: TRBJ2-3; D gene: TRBD2; CDR3 DNA: TGTGCCAGCAGCTTATTAGCGGGGGGGCGAGATACGCAGTATTTT; CDR3 protein: CASSLLAGGRDTQYF
V gene: TRBV9; clone size: NA; J gene: TRBJ2-3; D gene: NA; CDR3 DNA: TGTGCCAGCAGCGCGGGGACTGCTAGCACAGATACGCAGTATTTT; CDR3 protein: CASSAGTASTDTQYF
V gene: TRBV11-3; clone size: NA; J gene: TRBJ2-5; D gene: TRBD2; CDR3 DNA: TGTGCCAGCAGCCTCCGGGGAGCGGGAGTCCAAGAGACCCAGTACTTC; CDR3 protein: CASSLRGAGVQETQYF
V gene: TRBV2; clone size: NA; J gene: TRBJ2-3; D gene: NA; CDR3 DNA: TGTGCCAGCAGTGAACGGGGGACAGATACGCAGTATTTT; CDR3 protein: CASSERGTDTQYF
V gene: TRBV28; clone size: NA; J gene: TRBJ2-7; D gene: TRBD2; CDR3 DNA: TGTGCCAGCAGACCGGGGGGGACTAGCTTGTACGAGCAGTACTTC; CDR3 protein: CASRPGGTSLYEQYF
V gene: TRBV28; clone size: NA; J gene: TRBJ1-2; D gene: NA; CDR3 DNA: TGTGCCAGCATCAGCCATGGGGGGATGCATGGCTACACCTTC; CDR3 protein: CASISHGGMHGYTF
V gene: TRBV18; clone size: NA; J gene: TRBJ2-7; D gene: TRBD1; CDR3 DNA: TGTGCCAGCTCACCAGGGACAGGGGGCGAAAGCTCCTACGAGCAGTACTTC; CDR3 protein: CASSPGTGGESSYEQYF
V gene: TRBV5-1; clone size: NA; J gene: TRBJ2-2; D gene: TRBD2; CDR3 DNA: TGCGCCAGCAGCCCCGCCTCATCTAGCGGGGACACCGGGGAGCTGTTTTTT; CDR3 protein: CASSPASSSGDTGELFF
V gene: TRBV6-1; clone size: NA; J gene: TRBJ1-1; D gene: TRBD1; CDR3 DNA: TGTGCCAGCATTGGGACAGTTATGAACACTGAAGCTTTCTTT; CDR3 protein: CASIGTVMNTEAFF
V gene: TRBV2; clone size: once; J gene: TRBJ2-1; D gene: TRBD1; CDR3 DNA: TGTGCCAGCAGTGACGGACAGGGAGATGAGCAGTTCTTC; CDR3 protein: CASSDGQGDEQFF
V gene: TRBV7-9; clone size: once; J gene: TRBJ2-2; D gene: NA; CDR3 DNA: TGTGCCAGCAGCTTAGGAGGAGGCGGGACGAACACCGGGGAGCTGTTTTTT; CDR3 protein: CASSLGGGGTNTGELFF
V gene: TRBV7-2; clone size: many; J gene: TRBJ1-5; D gene: NA; CDR3 DNA: TGTGCCAGCAGCTCTACTTTGGAGCCCCAGCATTTT; CDR3 protein: CASSSTLEPQHF
V gene: TRBV5-1; clone size: NA; J gene: TRBJ1-5; D gene: NA; CDR3 DNA: TGCGCCAGCAGCTTGGGGGCAGAAAATCAGCCCCAGCATTTT; CDR3 protein: CASSLGAENQPQHF
V gene: TRBV7-9; clone size: few; J gene: TRBJ2-7; D gene: TRBD2; CDR3 DNA: TGTGCCAGCAGCTTAGCGCGAGCGGGGGAGCAGTACTTC; CDR3 protein: CASSLARAGEQYF